This TCR beta chain was recorded in a study of shared clonotypes between healthy human individuals. The CDR3 extends over 15 amino acids. V trimming: 5 bases; J trimming: 0 bases; junction bases outside the gene matches: 7. The germline V gene encodes CDR1 SGHTA and CDR2 FQGNSA. Clones were read by immunoSEQ multiplex PCR, and TCRdb kept only the in-frame ones, dropping some. The sample holds about 480,000 clones, more than 65% seen once. The V gene is TRBV7-2, the J gene TRBJ2-7; 7 nucleotides agree with TRBD2. The receptor was isolated from a woman aged 35 to 49 in good health. Some clones in this sample may be carry-over from other donors' samples. Sequencing was carried out using PBMCs. CDR3 sequence reads: CASSGGAGNSYEQYF. The CDR3 bases are TGTGCCAGCAGCGGAGGAGCGGGGAACTCCTACGAGCAGTACTTC.